Listed below are T cell receptor beta chains from one sample, sequenced in a study of T cell responses to AZD1222 COVID-19 vaccine. The method was immunoSEQ multiplex PCR; TCRdb's version includes in-frame clones alone and lacks a portion of them. The table lists 95,000 to 150,000 clones, approximately 83% of them singletons. The sequences come from peripheral blood, collected on day 0 of AZD1222 vaccination. Receptors were obtained from an adult in good health. Both conserved end residues are part of each CDR3. The D gene is left open where the match is weak. Expanded clones get a size class; other rows say once, few or many, or leave the size out.

j_gene | v_gene | abundance | d_gene | CDR3nt | CDR3aa
TRBJ2-2 | TRBV10-3 | - | - | TGTGCCATCAGTGAGCGTGGGGGGTACACCGGGGAGCTGTTTTTT | CAISERGGYTGELFF
TRBJ2-5 | TRBV7-9 | - | TRBD2 | TGTGCCAGCAGCCCCCGGGAGGGCCTCGAGACCCAGTACTTC | CASSPREGLETQYF
TRBJ2-1 | TRBV19 | - | - | TGTGCCAGTAGTATATCTCTTCCGGTAGACAATGAGCAGTTCTTC | CASSISLPVDNEQFF
TRBJ1-5 | TRBV18 | once | - | TGTGCCAGCTCCCCCGTCGATGGGAGGGTTAATCAGCCCCAGCATTTT | CASSPVDGRVNQPQHF
TRBJ2-7 | TRBV28 | - | - | TGTGCCAGCAGTCTCGCAGGACGCTACGAGCAGTACTTC | CASSLAGRYEQYF
TRBJ1-1 | TRBV19 | once | - | TGTGCCAGTCAAGTAGGGGGAAAGGTAACTGAAGCTTTCTTT | CASQVGGKVTEAFF
TRBJ1-4 | TRBV4-1 | - | - | TGCGCCAGCAGCCCAAGCGGTACAGTAACCTCGGTCGGTAATGAAAAACTGTTTTTT | CASSPSGTVTSVGNEKLFF
TRBJ1-2 | TRBV5-1 | - | TRBD1 | TGCGCCAGCAGCGAAACCGGGACAGGGGGCCGCGGCTACACCTTC | CASSETGTGGRGYTF
TRBJ1-1 | TRBV7-9 | - | TRBD1 | TGTGCCAGCAGCTTATTACAGGGGAGCACTGAAGCTTTCTTT | CASSLLQGSTEAFF
TRBJ1-1 | TRBV10-2 | - | - | TGCGCCAGCACCGGGACGTGGGATGAAGCTTTCTTT | CASTGTWDEAFF
TRBJ1-2 | TRBV11-2 | - | TRBD1 | TGTGCCAGCAGCTTAGACAGACAGGGTGATGGCTACACCTTC | CASSLDRQGDGYTF
TRBJ1-5 | TRBV2 | - | - | TGTGCCAGCCTCGCCCTGCCCCATATTGGTAATCAGCCCCAGCATTTT | CASLALPHIGNQPQHF
TRBJ1-1 | TRBV30 | - | TRBD1 | TGTGCCTGGAGTCAGGGGGTAGGAACTGAAGCTTTCTTT | CAWSQGVGTEAFF
TRBJ1-2 | TRBV7-8 | - | TRBD1 | TGTGCCAGCAGCTTAGCTAACCTGGACAGGGATAACTATGGCTACACCTTC | CASSLANLDRDNYGYTF
TRBJ2-7 | TRBV7-9 | - | - | TGTGCCAGCAGCTCGATCCGCCAAAATCCCTACGAGCAGTACTTC | CASSSIRQNPYEQYF
TRBJ1-4 | TRBV5-6 | - | - | TGTGCCAGCAGCGGCCAATCGGCTAATAATGAAAAACTGTTTTTT | CASSGQSANNEKLFF
TRBJ2-7 | TRBV25-1 | once | - | TGTGCCAGCAGTGAATCCACAGGGAATACCTACGAGCAGTACTTC | CASSESTGNTYEQYF
TRBJ2-1 | TRBV13 | - | TRBD2 | TGTGCCAGCAGCCCCAGACTAGCGGGAGGAGGGGAGCAGTTCTTC | CASSPRLAGGGEQFF
TRBJ2-1 | TRBV28 | - | TRBD2 | TGTGCCAGCAGTTTGGAGAGACTAGCGTTGAATGAGCAGTTCTTC | CASSLERLALNEQFF
TRBJ2-7 | TRBV18 | - | - | TGTGCCAGCTCACCACCATCAAAGAGCACCTACGAGCAGTACTTC | CASSPPSKSTYEQYF
TRBJ2-7 | TRBV11-2 | - | - | TGTGCCAGCGGACCAGACAGGGAGGACGAGCAGTACTTC | CASGPDREDEQYF
TRBJ2-1 | TRBV19 | - | - | TGTGCCAGTAGTACCCAAGGCGGAACCTACAATGAGCAGTTCTTC | CASSTQGGTYNEQFF